This T cell receptor (beta chain) was sequenced in a study of cytotoxic CD8 clonotypes in ibrutinib-treated CLL (dated by TCRdb to about 2021). For the wider study: The cohort had about a dozen relapsed/refractory and approximately 15 treatment-naive patients; roughly 18 were IGHV unmutated. Samples at response were collected after a median of about twelve months of treatment, with a range of about 6 to 36 months. Responses were partial in roughly 24 patients and complete in 2; after median around 65 months follow-up, about 14 stayed in remission and approximately 12 progressed. Longitudinal samples were obtainable from about 30% of the roughly 90 participants in the trial. On average, each sample yielded 255,043 productive templates and tens of thousands of productive rearrangements. Cryopreserved peripheral blood mononuclear cells were obtained prior to treatment, at the time of response, and at either disease progression or sustained remission.

A MiSeq instrument was used for deep resolution sequencing, which targeted depths ranging from 1 in 1 million up to 1 in 200,000 T cells, with coverage averaging 10x for each clonotype. TCR beta libraries were generated with the immunoSEQ hsTCRB Kit. The paper's data handling went like this. Data were analyzed with ImmunoSEQ Data Assistant and ImmunoSEQ Analyzer, with V, D and J genes assigned per IMGT definitions. Clonality, which ranges from 0 to 1, was calculated by subtracting the normalized Shannon entropy of productive rearrangement frequencies from one. Only overrepresented clonotypes making up at least 0.05% of the repertoire of each patient were included in the public clonotype analysis. Repertoires from some twelve age-matched healthy donors in immuneACCESS were used as clonality controls. TCRdb limited this immuneACCESS table to in-frame rearrangements with V and J called. A share of clones is missing; checked studies link under half to unresolved V genes, and the rest is unexplained. V and J calls and clone size follow that table, whereas D and trimming were derived from the DNA. The sample includes approximately 80,000 clones, with around 84% observed a single time. In total, the top ten clones hold around 5.4% of the sample.

For TCR beta library preparation, 2 to 2.5 micrograms of genomic DNA were isolated from cryopreserved PBMCs. Longitudinal blood samples from CLL patients receiving ibrutinib monotherapy were subjected to high-throughput TCR beta sequencing. Patients were enrolled in a phase 2 open-label single-center ibrutinib monotherapy trial. What the research found in general, with its limitations: At ibrutinib response clonality went up, during sustained remission it held steady, and at progression it dropped back toward baseline. Lymph node repertoires were not examined, and the timing of sampling was not matched between patients in sustained remission and those whose disease progressed. Public clonotypes were rare and either shrank or stayed stable during treatment, and the rise in clonality at ibrutinib response reflected expansion of private clonotypes. Baseline clonality was found to be higher than that of age-matched healthy donors and was strongly correlated with circulating CD8+ T-cell counts.

Spanning cysteine to phenylalanine, the CDR3 consists of 14 amino acids. Of the read, only the CDR3 DNA is kept; its 42 bases are in frame from base 1. CDR1 and CDR2 (GTSNPN, SVGIG) derive from the germline V gene (reference sequence). Trimmed from V: 4 bases; trimmed from J: 3 bases; junction bases lacking a gene match: 7. Points on this clone: The antigen this receptor binds is unknown. No much larger clone is present one base from it, and per-base qualities are unavailable.

The clonotype originates from a human donor with chronic lymphocytic leukemia. This chain joins TRBV30 to TRBJ2-7; TRBD1 aligns with 9 central bases. The material sequenced was PBMCs, taken before ibrutinib treatment. The CDR3 has the sequence CAWNSGTGYYEQYF. The DNA reads as follows: TGTGCCTGGAATTCCGGGACAGGGTACTACGAGCAGTACTTC. This CDR3, with the reference TRBV30 and TRBJ2-7 proteins standing in past its ends, gives the full variable domain SQTIHQWPATLVQPVGSPLSLECTVEGTSNPNLYWYRQAAGRGLQLLFYSVGIGQISSEVPQNLSASRPQDRQFILSSKKLLLSDSGFYLCAWNSGTGYYEQYFGPGTRLTVT.